This T cell receptor (beta chain) was documented in a study of shared clonotypes between healthy human individuals. Overall study results and limits: Genetic and exposure-history diversity was limited by the few donors. Sorted-subset sequencing, rarefaction showed, was incomplete despite large depth. Estimated richness was generally greater in naive than memory subsets.

Worth noting for this clone: What it binds is unknown.

The CDR3 loop spans 15 amino acids. Germline assignment: CDR1 SNHLY and CDR2 FYNNEI. V shed 4 bases and J shed 0 bases, with 13 bases lying between them. Genomic DNA per cell subset filled all wells of several immunoSEQ plates. Clones were sequenced by immunoSEQ multiplex PCR, and TCRdb holds only the in-frame ones, with some missing. The sample yields some 630,000 clones, about 78% seen once. This chain joins TRBV2 and TRBJ2-7; TRBD1 or TRBD2 may be the D gene (5 bases each). The sequence was collected from a woman in her 30s in good health. Sequencing used memory CD4+ T cells sorted from blood. Subset in this sample: CD45RA-negative fraction. CDR3 bases: TGTGCCAGCAGTGCGGGACGGAAATACTCCTACGAGCAGTACTTC. Translated: CASSAGRKYSYEQYF.